Listed below are T cell receptor beta chains from one sample, sequenced in a study of control samples from healthy donors and cancer patients. Clones were read by immunoSEQ multiplex PCR, and TCRdb kept only the in-frame ones, dropping some. In the table there are almost 90,000 clones, under 90% of which are singletons. The sequenced material came from blood. Receptor source: a woman in her forties in good health. The CDR3 runs from the conserved cysteine through the conserved F or W. The order of the fields is clone size, J gene, V gene, D gene, CDR3 DNA, CDR3 protein. D genes are given only for firm matches. Clone size appears in some rows only: once, few, many, or a class for an expanded clone.

>.|TRBJ1-2|TRBV7-9|.
TGTGCCAGCAGCCCCCAGGAGATCGGCTACACCTTC
CASSPQEIGYTF
>.|TRBJ2-7|TRBV21-1|.
TGTGCCAGCAGCAAAGTAAGGGACAGGGGTGAAGGGCACGAGCAGTACTTC
CASSKVRDRGEGHEQYF
>.|TRBJ1-1|TRBV11-1|.
TGTGCCAGCAGCTTTTTCGGGAGTACTGAAGCTTTCTTT
CASSFFGSTEAFF
>.|TRBJ1-3|TRBV7-2|.
TGTGCCAGCAGCTTTGACCACTCTGGAAACACCATATATTTT
CASSFDHSGNTIYF
>.|TRBJ2-5|TRBV12-3/TRBV12-4|.
TGTGCCAGCAGTTTGACCGAGACCCAGTACTTC
CASSLTETQYF
>.|TRBJ2-1|TRBV7-2|TRBD2
TGTGCCAGCAGCTTCTCGCGGGGGATCTACAATGAGCAGTTCTTC
CASSFSRGIYNEQFF
>.|TRBJ2-7|TRBV3-1/TRBV3-2|.
TGTGCCAGCAGCCAACAATCCTACGAGCAGTACTTC
CASSQQSYEQYF
>.|TRBJ1-2|TRBV3-1/TRBV3-2|.
TGTGCCAGCAGCCGGCGGACGGACGCAAACTATGGCTACACCTTC
CASSRRTDANYGYTF
>.|TRBJ1-3|TRBV12-5|.
TGTGCTAGTGGTTTGCCCGACTTCTCTGGAAACACCATATATTTT
CASGLPDFSGNTIYF
>.|TRBJ2-7|TRBV2|TRBD1
TGTGCCAGCGAAGGACAGGGCTCCTACGAGCAGTACTTC
CASEGQGSYEQYF
>.|TRBJ2-6|TRBV18|.
TGTGCCAGCTCACCACCGAGGGACATCGGGGCCAACGTCCTGACTTTC
CASSPPRDIGANVLTF
>.|TRBJ2-7|TRBV21-1|.
TGTGCCAGCAGCGGTCGGGAGGGGGCCAGCTCCTACGAGCAGTACTTC
CASSGREGASSYEQYF
>.|TRBJ1-1|TRBV19|TRBD1
TGTGCCAGTAGTATAGCCCAGGGGGCTGTTGAAGCTTTCTTT
CASSIAQGAVEAFF
>once|TRBJ2-7|TRBV7-2|.
TGTGCCAGCAGCTTAGCGGCAGGGAGGTCCTACGAGCAGTACTTC
CASSLAAGRSYEQYF
>once|TRBJ2-1|TRBV10-3|TRBD2
TGTGCCATCCGAGGGGCCCGGGGACTAGCGGGGGCCAGAGATTACAATGAGCAGTTCTTC
CAIRGARGLAGARDYNEQFF
>.|TRBJ2-4|TRBV27|.
TGTGCCAGCAGCCCTCTTGGGATTCTAGCCAAAAACATTCAGTACTTC
CASSPLGILAKNIQYF
>.|TRBJ2-7|TRBV6-5|.
TGTGCCAGCAGTATTGATAGGGACTTCTACTACGAGCAGTACTTC
CASSIDRDFYYEQYF
>once|TRBJ1-1|TRBV2|.
TGTGCCAGCAGTCCGGCAGGTTTCACTGAAGCTTTCTTT
CASSPAGFTEAFF
>few|TRBJ1-6|TRBV12-3/TRBV12-4|.
TGTGCCAGCAGTTTGGACGCCGGAACCCTCCACTTT
CASSLDAGTLHF
>.|TRBJ1-5|TRBV15|TRBD1
TGTGCCACCAGCAGAGATCGGGGCGGGGACAGGAGTCAGCCCCAGCATTTT
CATSRDRGGDRSQPQHF
>.|TRBJ1-5|TRBV19|.
TGTGCCAGTAGTATAGCTCCCGACAGCGAAGCCCAGCATTTT
CASSIAPDSEAQHF
>.|TRBJ2-5|TRBV7-3|.
TGTGCCAGCAGGCCTCAGGGGAGGGAGACCCAGTACTTC
CASRPQGRETQYF
>.|TRBJ2-7|TRBV7-2|TRBD1
TGTGCCAGCAGCCCCCCGGACAGGGTCTACGAGCAGTACTTC
CASSPPDRVYEQYF
>.|TRBJ2-7|TRBV27|.
TGTGCCACAAGCAGTGGGCGACGCTACGAGCAGTACTTC
CATSSGRRYEQYF
>.|TRBJ1-5|TRBV19|.
TGTGCCAGTAGTAATCCAGGGAATCAGCCCCAGCATTTT
CASSNPGNQPQHF
>.|TRBJ2-1|TRBV21-1|.
TGTGCCAGCAGCCAAACGATAGATTCGAATGAGCAGTTCTTC
CASSQTIDSNEQFF
>few|TRBJ2-7|TRBV20-1|.
TGCAGTGCTAGAGTAGGGTACGAGCAGTACTTC
CSARVGYEQYF
>.|TRBJ2-1|TRBV4-3|.
TGCGCCAGCAGCCCCGCAGATCGGGGGCGGGAGCAGTTCTTC
CASSPADRGREQFF
>.|TRBJ2-3|TRBV12-3/TRBV12-4|.
TGTGCCAGCAGCCGAGATAGCACAGATACGCAGTATTTT
CASSRDSTDTQYF
>.|TRBJ2-4|TRBV5-1|TRBD1
TGCGCCAGCAGCCGTGAAGCAGGGGGCCTGAACATTCAGTACTTC
CASSREAGGLNIQYF
>few|TRBJ1-5|TRBV9|TRBD1
TGTGCCAGCAGCGAGGACAGGGGGGATCAGCCCCAGCATTTT
CASSEDRGDQPQHF
>.|TRBJ2-1|TRBV7-9|TRBD2
TGTGCCAGCAGCTCAGGACTAGCGGGGGGCAAGTTCTTC
CASSSGLAGGKFF
>.|TRBJ1-3|TRBV19|.
TGTGCCAGTAGTAAGGTTGGATCTGCCTCTGGAAACACCATATATTTT
CASSKVGSASGNTIYF
>.|TRBJ2-3|TRBV7-8|.
TGTGCCAGCAGCGTCGGGACTGGGTCAGATACGCAGTATTTT
CASSVGTGSDTQYF
>.|TRBJ1-4|TRBV7-8|.
TGTGCCAGCACCCGGACGCTCTCCCGGTCCGGGGGCGAAAGACTGTTTTTT
CASTRTLSRSGGERLFF
>.|TRBJ1-2|TRBV18|TRBD1
TGTGCCAGCTCACCACGGGACAGGGGGCTTTTCTATGGCTACACCTTC
CASSPRDRGLFYGYTF
>.|TRBJ2-5|TRBV9|.
TGTGCCAGCAGCGTAGGCCAGTTGGGGGGGGGCGGTGAGACCCAGTACTTC
CASSVGQLGGGGETQYF
>.|TRBJ1-5|TRBV28|.
TGTGCCAGCAGTTTATGGGGGGGTGCCAGAAATCAGCCCCAGCATTTT
CASSLWGGARNQPQHF
>.|TRBJ1-6|TRBV5-4|.
TGTGCCAGCAGCTTGCGGCAGGGCTCCTATAATTCACCCCTCCACTTT
CASSLRQGSYNSPLHF
>.|TRBJ2-7|TRBV4-1|.
TGCGCCAGCAGCCAATTCAGAGAATCCTACGAGCAGTACTTC
CASSQFRESYEQYF
>.|TRBJ2-3|TRBV6-6|.
TGTGCCAGCAGTTACTTCAGGGGAGGAGATACGCAGTATTTT
CASSYFRGGDTQYF
>few|TRBJ1-5|TRBV6-2/TRBV6-3|.
TGTGCCAGCAGTTACTCTGTGCAACCCCAGCATTTT
CASSYSVQPQHF